This is a list of T cell receptor beta chains from one sample in a study of regulatory T cells in long-lasting Graves disease. One entry per CDR3 protein, called by TCRdb with MiXCR from the multiplex PCR reads. This table has hundreds of thousands of distinct CDR3 sequences, about 15% appearing once. Separately, the same data were catalogued under a study of T cells in Graves' hyperthyroidism and ophthalmopathy.

The source was peripheral blood mononuclear cells (PBMCs), collected at new diagnosis, from a patient treated with antithyroid drugs. The receptors shown here come from a woman in her forties with Graves disease. The conserved cysteine and the conserved F or W are not part of the CDR3 here.

TRBV12-3/TRBV12-4,ASSLKGDAGELF
TRBV7-9,ASTSYKQGPYNSPLH
TRBV7-9,ASSSGISYNEQF
TRBV7-9,ASSPQDPRRSEKLF
TRBV20-1,SVAGGNEQF
TRBV20-1,SARGQGTSAYNEQF
TRBV7-8,ASSQAGTSVGNEQF
TRBV7-2,GLLAGGRNEQF
TRBV29-1,SVRTSGSYNEQF
TRBV28,ASSSNLAEAGREETQY
TRBV5-1,ASSSERSKLF
TRBV2,ASKGGASTDTQY
TRBV30,AWRGDGNVAPLH
TRBV5-6,ASSLAGLREQY
TRBV10-3,AISDSGNSGNTIY
TRBV11-3,ATGGAGPYNEQF
TRBV12-3/TRBV12-4,ASSTGTGRGGSSYNSPLH
TRBV29-1,SVQRDRAGGELF
TRBV6-2/TRBV6-3,ASSDRGQWETQY
TRBV11-2,ASGGYTDTQY
TRBV2,ASSLRTGRYGYT
TRBV2,ASRYRVSGANVLT
TRBV28,ATCRGGGEQY
TRBV28,ASSALAYEQY
TRBV6-1,ASSHNRGPGELF
TRBV11-2,ASSLGDGYEQY
TRBV11-3,ASSLTSGGTGELF
TRBV2,ASSVTLLAQDTQY
TRBV5-8,ASTFRGAAEAF
TRBV12-3/TRBV12-4,ASSWWAGRTDTQY
TRBV7-2,ASSFKTGSEQF
TRBV6-2/TRBV6-3,ASSDSGTGVEQY
TRBV6-2/TRBV6-3,ASSYLDKTYEQY
TRBV11-3,ASSLGSRSGNTIY
TRBV2,ASRAGLAGVYEQF
TRBV12-3/TRBV12-4,ASRERDNTGELF
TRBV7-9,AGSPTSGTNYEQY
TRBV25-1,ASSGDLAGSYNEQF
TRBV11-2,ASSPTSGRPHNEQF